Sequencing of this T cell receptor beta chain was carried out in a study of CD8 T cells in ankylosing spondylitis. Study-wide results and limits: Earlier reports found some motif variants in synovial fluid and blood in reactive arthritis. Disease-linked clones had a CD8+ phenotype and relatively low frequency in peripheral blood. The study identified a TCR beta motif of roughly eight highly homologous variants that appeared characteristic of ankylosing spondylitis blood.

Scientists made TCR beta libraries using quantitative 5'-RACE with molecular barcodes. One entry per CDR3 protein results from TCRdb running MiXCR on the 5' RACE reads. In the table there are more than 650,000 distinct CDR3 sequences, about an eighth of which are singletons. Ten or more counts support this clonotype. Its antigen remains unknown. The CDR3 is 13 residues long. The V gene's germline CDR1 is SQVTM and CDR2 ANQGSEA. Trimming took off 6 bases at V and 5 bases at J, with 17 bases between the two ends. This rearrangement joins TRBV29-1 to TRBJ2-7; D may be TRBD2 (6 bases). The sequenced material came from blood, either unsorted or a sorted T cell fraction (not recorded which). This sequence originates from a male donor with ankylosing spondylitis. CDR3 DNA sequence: TGCAGCGTCGTCGATGGGGGGTTGGACGAGCAGTACTTC. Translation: CSVVDGGLDEQYF.